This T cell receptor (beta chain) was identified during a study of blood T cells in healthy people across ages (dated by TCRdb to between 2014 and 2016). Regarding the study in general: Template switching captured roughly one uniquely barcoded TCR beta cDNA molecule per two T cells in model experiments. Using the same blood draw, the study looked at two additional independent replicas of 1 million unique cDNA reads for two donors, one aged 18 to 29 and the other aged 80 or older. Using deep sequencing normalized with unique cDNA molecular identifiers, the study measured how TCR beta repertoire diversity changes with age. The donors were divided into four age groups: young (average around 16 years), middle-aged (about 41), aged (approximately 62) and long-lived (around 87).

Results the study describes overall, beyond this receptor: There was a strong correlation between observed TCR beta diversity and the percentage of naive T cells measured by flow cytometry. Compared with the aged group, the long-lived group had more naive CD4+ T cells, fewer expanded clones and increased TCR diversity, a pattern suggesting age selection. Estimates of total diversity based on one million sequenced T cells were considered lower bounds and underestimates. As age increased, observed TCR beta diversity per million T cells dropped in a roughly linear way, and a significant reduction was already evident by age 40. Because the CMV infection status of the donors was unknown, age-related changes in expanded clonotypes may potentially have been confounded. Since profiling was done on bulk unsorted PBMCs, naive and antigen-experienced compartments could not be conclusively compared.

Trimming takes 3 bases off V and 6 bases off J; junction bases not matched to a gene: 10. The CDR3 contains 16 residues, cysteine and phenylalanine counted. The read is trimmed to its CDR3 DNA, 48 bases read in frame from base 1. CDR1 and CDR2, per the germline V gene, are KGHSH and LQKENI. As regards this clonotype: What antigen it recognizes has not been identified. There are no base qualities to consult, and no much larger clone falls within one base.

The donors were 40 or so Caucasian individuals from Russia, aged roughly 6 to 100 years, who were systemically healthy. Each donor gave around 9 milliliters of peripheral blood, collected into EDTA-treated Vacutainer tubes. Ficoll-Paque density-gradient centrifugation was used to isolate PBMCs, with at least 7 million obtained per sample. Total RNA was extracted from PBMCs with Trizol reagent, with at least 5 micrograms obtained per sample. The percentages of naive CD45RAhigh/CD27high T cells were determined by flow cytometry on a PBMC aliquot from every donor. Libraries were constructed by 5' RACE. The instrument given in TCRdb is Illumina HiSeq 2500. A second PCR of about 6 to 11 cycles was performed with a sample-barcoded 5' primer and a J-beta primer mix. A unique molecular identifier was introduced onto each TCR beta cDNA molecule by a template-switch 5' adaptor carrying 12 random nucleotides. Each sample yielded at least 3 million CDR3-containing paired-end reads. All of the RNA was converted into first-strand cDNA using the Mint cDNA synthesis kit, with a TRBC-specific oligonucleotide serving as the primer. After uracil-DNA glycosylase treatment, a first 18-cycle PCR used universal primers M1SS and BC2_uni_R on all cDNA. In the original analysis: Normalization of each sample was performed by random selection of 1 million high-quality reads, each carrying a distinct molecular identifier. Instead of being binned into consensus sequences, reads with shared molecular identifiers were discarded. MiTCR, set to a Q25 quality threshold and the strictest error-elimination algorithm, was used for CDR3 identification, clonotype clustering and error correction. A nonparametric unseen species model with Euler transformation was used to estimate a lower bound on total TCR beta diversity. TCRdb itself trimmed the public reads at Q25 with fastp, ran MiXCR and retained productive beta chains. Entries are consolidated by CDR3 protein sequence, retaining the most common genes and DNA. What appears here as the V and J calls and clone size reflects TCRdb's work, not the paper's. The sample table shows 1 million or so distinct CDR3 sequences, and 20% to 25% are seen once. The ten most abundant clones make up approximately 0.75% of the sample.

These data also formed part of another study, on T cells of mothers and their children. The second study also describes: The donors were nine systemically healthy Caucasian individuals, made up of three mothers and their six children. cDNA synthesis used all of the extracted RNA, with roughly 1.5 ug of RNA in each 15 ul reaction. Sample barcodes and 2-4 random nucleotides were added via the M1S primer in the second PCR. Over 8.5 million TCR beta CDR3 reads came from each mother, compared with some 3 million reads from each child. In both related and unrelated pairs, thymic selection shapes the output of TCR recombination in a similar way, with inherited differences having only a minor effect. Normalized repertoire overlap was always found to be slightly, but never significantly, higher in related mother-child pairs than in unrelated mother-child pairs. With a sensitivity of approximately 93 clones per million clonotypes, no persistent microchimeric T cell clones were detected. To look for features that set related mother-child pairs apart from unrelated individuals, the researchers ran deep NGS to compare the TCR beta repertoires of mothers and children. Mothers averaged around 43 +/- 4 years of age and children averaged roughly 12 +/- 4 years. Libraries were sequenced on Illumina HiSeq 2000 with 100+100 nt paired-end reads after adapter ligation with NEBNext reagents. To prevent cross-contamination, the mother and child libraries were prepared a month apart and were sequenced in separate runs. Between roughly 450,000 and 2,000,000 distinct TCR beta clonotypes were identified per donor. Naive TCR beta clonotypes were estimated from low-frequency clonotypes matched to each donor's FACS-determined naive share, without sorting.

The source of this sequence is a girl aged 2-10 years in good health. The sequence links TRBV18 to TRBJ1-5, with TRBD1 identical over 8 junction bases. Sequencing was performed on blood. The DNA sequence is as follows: TGTGCCAGCTCACCTGGTTGGAACAGGGGGATTCAGCCCCAGCATTTT. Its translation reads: CASSPGWNRGIQPQHF.